This T cell receptor beta chain was captured in a study of T cell responses to AZD1222 COVID-19 vaccine. Germline-derived CDR1 and CDR2 are MNHEY and SVGAGI. V gave up 7 bases and J gave up 1 base, with 11 bases separating them. The CDR3 is made up of 13 amino acids. Measured with immunoSEQ multiplex PCR; TCRdb has only the in-frame clones, and not every one. The repertoire has 200,000 or so clones, roughly 93% of them found once; the top ten carry about 9%. Notes on this clone: This same CDR3 is encoded by further DNA sequences in the sample.

The rearrangement joins TRBV6-5 to TRBJ2-7; D may correspond to TRBD1 or TRBD2 (6 bases each). Sequenced material: peripheral blood, taken on day 0 of AZD1222 vaccination. The source is an adult in good health. The CDR3 region has the DNA TGTGCCAGCAAAGGAGGGGGATCCTACGAGCAGTACTTC. Amino acids: CASKGGGSYEQYF.